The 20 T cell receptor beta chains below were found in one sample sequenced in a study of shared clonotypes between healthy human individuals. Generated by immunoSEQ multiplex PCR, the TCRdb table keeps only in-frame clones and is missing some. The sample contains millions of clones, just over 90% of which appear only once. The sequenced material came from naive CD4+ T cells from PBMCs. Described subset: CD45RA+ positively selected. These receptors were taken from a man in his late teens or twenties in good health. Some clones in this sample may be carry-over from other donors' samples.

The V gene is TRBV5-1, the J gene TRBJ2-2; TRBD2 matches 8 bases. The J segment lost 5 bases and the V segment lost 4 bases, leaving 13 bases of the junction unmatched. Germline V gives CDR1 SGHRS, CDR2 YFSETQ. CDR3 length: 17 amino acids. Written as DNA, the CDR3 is TGCGCCAGCAGCCCGGCCCCGGGAGGGCCCGAGACCGGGGAGCTGTTTTTT. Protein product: CASSPAPGGPETGELFF.

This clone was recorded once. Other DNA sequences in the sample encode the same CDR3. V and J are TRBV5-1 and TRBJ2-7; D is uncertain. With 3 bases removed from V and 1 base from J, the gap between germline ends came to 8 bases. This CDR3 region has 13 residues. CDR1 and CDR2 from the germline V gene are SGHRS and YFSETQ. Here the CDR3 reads CASSSDPSYEQYF. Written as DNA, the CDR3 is TGCGCCAGCAGCTCTGACCCATCCTACGAGCAGTACTTC.

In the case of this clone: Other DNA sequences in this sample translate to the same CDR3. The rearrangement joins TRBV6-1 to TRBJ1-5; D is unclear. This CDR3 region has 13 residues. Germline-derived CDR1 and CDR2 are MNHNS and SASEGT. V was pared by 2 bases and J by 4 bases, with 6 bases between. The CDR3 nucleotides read TGTGCCAGCAGTGAATCCAGAAATCAGCCCCAGCATTTT. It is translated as CASSESRNQPQHF.

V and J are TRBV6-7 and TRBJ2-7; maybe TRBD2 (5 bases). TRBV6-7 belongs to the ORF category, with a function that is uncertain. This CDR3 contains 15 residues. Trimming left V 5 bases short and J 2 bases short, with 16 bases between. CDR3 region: CASSEASRRPYEQYF. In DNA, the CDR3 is TGTGCCAGCAGTGAGGCGTCTAGGAGGCCCTACGAGCAGTACTTC.

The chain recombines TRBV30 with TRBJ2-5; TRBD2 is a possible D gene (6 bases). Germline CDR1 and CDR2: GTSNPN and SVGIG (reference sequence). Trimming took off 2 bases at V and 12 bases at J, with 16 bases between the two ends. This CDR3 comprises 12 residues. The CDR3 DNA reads TGTGCCTGGAGTTCCCCGGGACTCCCAAAGTACTTC. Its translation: CAWSSPGLPKYF.

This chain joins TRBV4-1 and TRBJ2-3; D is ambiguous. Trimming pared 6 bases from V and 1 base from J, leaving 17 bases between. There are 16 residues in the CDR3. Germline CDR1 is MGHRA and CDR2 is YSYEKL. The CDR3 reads CASSSTGAGGTDTQYF. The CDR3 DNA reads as TGCGCCAGCAGTTCGACTGGAGCTGGTGGCACAGATACGCAGTATTTT.

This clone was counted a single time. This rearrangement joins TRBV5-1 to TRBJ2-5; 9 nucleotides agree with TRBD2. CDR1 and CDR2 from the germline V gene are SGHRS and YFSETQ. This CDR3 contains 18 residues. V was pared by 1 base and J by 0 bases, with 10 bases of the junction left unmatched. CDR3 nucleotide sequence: TGCGCCAGCAGCTTGTTTGGGCTAGCGGGACAGTACCAAGAGACCCAGTACTTC. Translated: CASSLFGLAGQYQETQYF.

CDR3 residues: CASSLQLAGNTDTQYF. The CDR3, as DNA: TGTGCCAGCAGCTTACAACTAGCGGGGAACACAGATACGCAGTATTTT. The V gene is TRBV7-6, the J gene TRBJ2-3, with 10 bases lining up with TRBD2. The CDR3 has 16 residues. CDR1 is SGHVS, CDR2 FNYEAQ, per germline. V shed 2 bases and J 2 bases; nucleotides not matched to a gene: 4.

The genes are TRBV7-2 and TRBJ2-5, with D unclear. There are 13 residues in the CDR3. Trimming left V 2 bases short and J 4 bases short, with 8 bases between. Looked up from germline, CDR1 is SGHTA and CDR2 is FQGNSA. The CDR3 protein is CASSLPDRETQYF. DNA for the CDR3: TGTGCCAGCAGCTTACCAGACCGAGAGACCCAGTACTTC.

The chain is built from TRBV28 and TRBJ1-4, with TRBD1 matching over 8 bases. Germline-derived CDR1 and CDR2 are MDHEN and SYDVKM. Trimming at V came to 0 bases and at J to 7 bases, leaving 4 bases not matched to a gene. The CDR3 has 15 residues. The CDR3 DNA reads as TGTGCCAGCAGTTTATGGACAGGGGTGGCTGAAAAACTGTTTTTT. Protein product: CASSLWTGVAEKLFF.

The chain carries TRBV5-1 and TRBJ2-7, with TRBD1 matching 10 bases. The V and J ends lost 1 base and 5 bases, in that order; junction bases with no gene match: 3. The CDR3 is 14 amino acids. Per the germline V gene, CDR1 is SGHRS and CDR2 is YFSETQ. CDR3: CASSLQTGGNEQYF. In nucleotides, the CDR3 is TGCGCCAGCAGCTTGCAGACAGGGGGCAACGAGCAGTACTTC.

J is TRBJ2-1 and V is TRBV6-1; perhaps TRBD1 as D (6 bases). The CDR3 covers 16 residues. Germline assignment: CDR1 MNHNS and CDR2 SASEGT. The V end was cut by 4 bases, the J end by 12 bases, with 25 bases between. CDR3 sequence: CASSGGGASIINTQFF. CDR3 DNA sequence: TGTGCCAGCAGTGGAGGGGGAGCCTCGATTATAAACACGCAGTTCTTC.

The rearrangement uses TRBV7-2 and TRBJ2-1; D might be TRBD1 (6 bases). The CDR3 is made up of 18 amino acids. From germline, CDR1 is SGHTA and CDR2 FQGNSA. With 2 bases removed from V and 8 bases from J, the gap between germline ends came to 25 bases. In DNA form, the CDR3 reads TGTGCCAGCAGCTTACTTAGGGGGAGTAACAGGATCTTTCATGAGCAGTTCTTC. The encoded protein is CASSLLRGSNRIFHEQFF. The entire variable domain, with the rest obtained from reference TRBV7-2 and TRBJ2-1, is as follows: GAGVSQSPSNKVTEKGKDVELRCDPISGHTALYWYRQSLGQGLEFLIYFQGNSAPDKSGLPSDRFSAERTGGSVSTLTIQRTQQEDSAVYLCASSLLRGSNRIFHEQFFGPGTRLTVL.

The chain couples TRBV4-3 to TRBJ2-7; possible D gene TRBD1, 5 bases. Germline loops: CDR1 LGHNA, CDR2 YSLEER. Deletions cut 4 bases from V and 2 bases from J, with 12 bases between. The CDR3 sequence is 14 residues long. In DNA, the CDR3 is TGCGCCAGCAGCCGGGCCAGGGCGGCCTACGAGCAGTACTTC. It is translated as CASSRARAAYEQYF.

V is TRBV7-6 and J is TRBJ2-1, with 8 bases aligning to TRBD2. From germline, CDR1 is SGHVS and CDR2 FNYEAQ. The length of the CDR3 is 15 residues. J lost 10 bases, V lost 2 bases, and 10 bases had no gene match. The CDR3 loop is CASSLSGLAGSEQFF. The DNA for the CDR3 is TGTGCCAGCAGCTTATCGGGGCTAGCGGGTTCGGAGCAGTTCTTC.

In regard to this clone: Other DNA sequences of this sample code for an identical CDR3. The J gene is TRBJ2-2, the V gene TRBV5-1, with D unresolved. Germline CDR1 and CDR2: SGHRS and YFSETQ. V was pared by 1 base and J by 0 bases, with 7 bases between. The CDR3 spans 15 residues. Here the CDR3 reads CASSLSAANTGELFF. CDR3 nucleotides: TGCGCCAGCAGCTTGTCGGCAGCGAACACCGGGGAGCTGTTTTTT.

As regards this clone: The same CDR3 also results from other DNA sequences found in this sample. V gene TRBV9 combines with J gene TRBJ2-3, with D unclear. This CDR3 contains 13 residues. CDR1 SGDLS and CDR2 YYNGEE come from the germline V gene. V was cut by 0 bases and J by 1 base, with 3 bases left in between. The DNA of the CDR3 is TGTGCCAGCAGCGTAGTGGGCACAGATACGCAGTATTTT. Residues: CASSVVGTDTQYF. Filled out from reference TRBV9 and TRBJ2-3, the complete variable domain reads DSGVTQTPKHLITATGQRVTLRCSPRSGDLSVYWYQQSLDQGLQFLIQYYNGEERAKGNILERFSAQQFPDLHSELNLSSLELGDSALYFCASSVVGTDTQYFGPGTRLTVL.

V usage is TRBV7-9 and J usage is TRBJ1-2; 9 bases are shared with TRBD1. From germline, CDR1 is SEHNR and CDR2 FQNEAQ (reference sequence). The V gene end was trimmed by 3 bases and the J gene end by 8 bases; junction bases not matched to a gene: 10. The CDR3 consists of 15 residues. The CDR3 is CASSFSTGGAGGYTF. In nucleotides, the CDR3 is TGTGCCAGCAGCTTTTCAACAGGGGGCGCGGGAGGCTACACCTTC.

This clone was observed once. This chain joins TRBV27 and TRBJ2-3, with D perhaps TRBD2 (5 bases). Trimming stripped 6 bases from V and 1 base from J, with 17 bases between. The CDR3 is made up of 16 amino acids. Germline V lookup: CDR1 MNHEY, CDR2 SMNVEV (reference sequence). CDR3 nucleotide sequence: TGTGCCAGCAGCTTAGGACCGCACGGGGGCACAGATACGCAGTATTTT. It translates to CASSLGPHGGTDTQYF.

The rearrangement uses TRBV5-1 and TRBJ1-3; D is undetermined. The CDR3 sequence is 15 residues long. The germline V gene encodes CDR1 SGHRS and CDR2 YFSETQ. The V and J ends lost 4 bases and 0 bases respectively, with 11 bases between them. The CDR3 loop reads CASSDPASSGNTIYF. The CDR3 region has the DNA TGCGCCAGCAGCGACCCGGCGAGCTCTGGAAACACCATATATTTT.